This T cell receptor (beta chain) is from a study of T cell responses to AZD1222 COVID-19 vaccine (dated by TCRdb to about 2021). Describing the broader study: AZD1222 recipients with second doses at about 4 weeks or about 12 weeks were pooled, because spike-specific TCR depth and breadth did not differ between schedules. A total of 233 trial participants underwent TCR sequencing, of whom about 200 received two doses of AZD1222 and some 25 received two doses of the MenACWY control vaccine. Trial participants were enrolled by age into subgroups of 18-55, 56-69 and 70-plus years, and around 140, 26 and 57 TCR-sequenced participants, respectively, were included in these subgroups. The paper as a whole reports these results and caveats: Because no day 14 peak-response samples were available, the repertoires could be characterized only after the peak T cell response. Participants were mostly white British and included more females than males, and it was suggested by the authors that clonal diversity may have been underestimated. In the small 56-69-year group, the increase in depth fell short of significance, most likely because of low power. Vaccine-associated CD4 TCRs spanned the whole spike protein, with dominant responses in regions 160-218 and 743-854. After two AZD1222 doses, spike-specific TCR breadth and depth were significantly higher than at day 0 and than in MenACWY recipients. Only five to seven AZD1222 recipients were SARS-CoV-2 seropositive at baseline, limiting conclusions about previously exposed vaccinees. Reportedly, close to half of the unique spike-specific TCRs recognized epitopes lying outside the regions that are mutated in the B.1.351 and B.1.1.7 variants.

About this clone: Its antigen remains undetermined. No much larger clonotype is one base removed from it; base qualities were not supplied.

The CDR3 regions of human TCRbeta chains were analyzed by immunosequencing. Turning to the authors' computational methods: Repertoire TCRs were checked for matches against a reference library of SARS-CoV-2-specific TCRs that had been generated using the MIRA antigen-specificity platform. Breadth was defined as the fraction of unique TCRs that were SARS-CoV-2-associated. Depth was defined as the fraction of total T cells that were SARS-CoV-2-associated. Each spike-specific TCR was assigned to its reactive spike region and to a CD4 or CD8 class using the MIRA data. Log10-transformed breadth and depth values were compared by one-way ANOVA with Sidak's multiple comparisons tests. TCRdb took over this immuneACCESS table, retaining in-frame rearrangements with V and J assigned. Such tables are incomplete; in checked studies, under half of the missing clones stem from an unresolved V gene, and the remainder is unexplained. V, J and clone size reflect that table, while D and trimming were determined from the DNA. Across this sample there are about 140,000 clones, with around 88% seen only once. The biggest ten clones account for about 3% of the sample.

Via the germline V gene, CDR1 is SGHAT and CDR2 FQNNGV. The CDR3 goes from the cysteine to the phenylalanine over 13 residues. Only CDR3 DNA is held: 39 bases, read in frame from base 1. At the junction V is shortened by 0 bases and J by 4 bases, with 6 bases in between. Per the publication, the time point label means: baseline before first vaccination. Vaccinee samples came from UK trials COV001 and COV002, including a single-blind randomized controlled phase 2/3 trial of AZD1222 (ChAdOx1 nCoV-19) in healthy adults. Trial participant PBMC samples were collected at day 0 and day 28 after the second dose for TCRbeta chain sequencing.

The receptor chain draws on TRBV11-2 and TRBJ2-5; D gene: possibly TRBD2, on 5 matching bases. The sequencing used peripheral blood, collected on day 0 of AZD1222 vaccination. This receptor was obtained from an adult in good health. CDR3 protein: CASSLDRGETQYF. The DNA sequence is TGTGCCAGCAGCTTAGACCGGGGAGAGACCCAGTACTTC. The full variable domain, completed from the reference TRBV11-2 and TRBJ2-5 proteins outside the CDR3, reads EAGVAQSPRYKIIEKRQSVAFWCNPISGHATLYWYQQILGQGPKLLIQFQNNGVVDDSQLPKDRFSAERLKGVDSTLKIQPAKLEDSAVYLCASSLDRGETQYFGPGTRLLVL.